This TCR beta chain originates from a study of blood T cells in healthy people across ages. Using a J-beta primer mix together with a sample-barcoded 5' primer, a second PCR was run for roughly 7 to 11 cycles. Paired-end reads containing CDR3 totaled no fewer than 2.5 million for each sample. TCRdb used MiXCR to reprocess the 5' RACE reads, holding one entry per CDR3 protein. The data show around 500,000 distinct CDR3 sequences, with about 26% seen just once and about 3.3% held by the top ten. The V end was cut by 4 bases, the J end by 3 bases, with 10 bases between. The CDR3 has 13 residues. The germline gives CDR1 MGHRA, CDR2 YSYEKL. The same data also went into a second study, on T cells of mothers and their children.

The sequencing input was blood. The V gene is TRBV4-1, the J gene TRBJ2-7; no reliable D call. This TCR derives from a boy younger than 10 in good health. CDR3 sequence (DNA): TGCGCCAGCAGCCTAGGTCAGCGCTACGAGCAGTACTTC. Amino acids: CASSLGQRYEQYF.